These 23 T cell receptor beta chains originate from one sample sequenced in a study of post-analysis software for immune sequencing data. cDNA libraries of TCR beta carried unique molecular identifiers. TCRdb reprocessed the PCR reads with MiXCR, giving one entry per CDR3 protein. In the table there are approximately 570,000 distinct CDR3 sequences, roughly 46% of which are singletons. Findings of the study overall: Compared with controls, patients had more of about 5 TRBV segments, including TRBV5-6, TRBV5-1 and TRBV20-1.

For these receptors, no antigen is known. The sample comprised blood. The receptors here all came from a girl between 5 and 17 years old with multiple sclerosis.

In this sample, this clonotype is medium-sized (0.01 to 0.1%). The chain uses TRBV5-1 and TRBJ2-5; no reliable D call. This CDR3 is 11 amino acids long. V shed 0 bases and J shed 3 bases, with 0 bases lying between them. Germline CDR1 reads SGHRS; CDR2 reads YFSETQ. CDR3 nucleotides: TGCGCCAGCAGCTTGGAAGAGACCCAGTACTTC. Translating gives CASSLEETQYF.

The rearrangement uses TRBV3-1 and TRBJ2-1; D not resolved. The CDR3 spans 18 residues. The V and J ends lost 1 base and 3 bases respectively, with 19 bases between them. Per the germline V gene, CDR1 is LGHDT and CDR2 is YNNKEL (reference sequence). CDR3 sequence reads: CASSQVRVVRIGYNEQFF. In DNA form, the CDR3 reads TGTGCCAGCAGCCAAGTTCGAGTAGTTCGGATAGGCTACAATGAGCAGTTCTTC.

The CDR3, as DNA: TGTGCCAGCACCCAGCTCACCCCCAGTCAGCCCCAGCATTTT. It codes for CASTQLTPSQPQHF. V usage is TRBV12-3 or TRBV12-4 and J usage is TRBJ1-5; no clear D gene. This CDR3 contains 14 residues. The V end was cut by 7 bases, the J end by 6 bases, with 16 bases between.

The chain employs TRBV20-1 and TRBJ2-4; D is ambiguous. Germline assignment: CDR1 DFQATT and CDR2 SNEGSKA (reference sequence). The CDR3 length is 16 residues. Trimming took off 5 bases at V and 1 base at J, with 18 bases between the two ends. CDR3 protein: CSALGPHVVAKNIQYF. CDR3 coding DNA: TGCAGTGCTCTAGGACCACACGTGGTGGCCAAAAACATTCAGTACTTC.

This clonotype was seen only a few times. The V call is TRBV5-1, the J call TRBJ2-1; 7 bases are shared with TRBD2. Germline assignment: CDR1 SGHRS and CDR2 YFSETQ. The CDR3 consists of 16 residues. The trim removed 6 bases at V and 2 bases at J, leaving 11 bases unmatched. The chain's CDR3 is CASTPVLAETYNEQFF. CDR3 DNA sequence: TGCGCCAGCACCCCGGTTCTAGCGGAAACCTACAATGAGCAGTTCTTC.

The chain recombines TRBV12-3 or TRBV12-4 with TRBJ1-2; D is perhaps TRBD1 (6 bases). V gave up 2 bases and J gave up 4 bases, with 11 bases separating them. The CDR3 runs to 14 residues. The CDR3 region has the DNA TGTGCCAGCAGTTTACGAAGGGGGGGCTATGGCTACACCTTC. Translating it yields CASSLRRGGYGYTF.

Turning to this clonotype: One junction end disagrees with the germline gene, perhaps due to a read error. In DNA form, the CDR3 reads TGCGTCAGCAGCACATCTCGACTACACAATGAGCAGTACTTC. This codes for CVSSTSRLHNEQYF. The V gene is TRBV5-1, the J gene TRBJ2-7, with a possible D match to TRBD2 (5 bases). The CDR3 extends over 14 amino acids. The germline V gene has CDR1 SGHRS and CDR2 YFSETQ.

V is TRBV5-1 and J is TRBJ2-1, with 8 positions matching TRBD2. This CDR3 spans 15 amino acids. Germline-derived CDR1 and CDR2 are SGHRS and YFSETQ. The J segment lost 9 bases and the V segment lost 3 bases, leaving 11 bases of the junction unmatched. The CDR3 bases are TGCGCCAGCAGCTCATCGGGACTAGAGGGTAGTGAGCAGTTCTTC. Translating gives CASSSSGLEGSEQFF.

The chain carries TRBV13 and TRBJ2-7; 9 bases line up with TRBD1. This CDR3 is 17 amino acids long. The germline gives CDR1 PRHDT, CDR2 FYEKMQ (reference sequence). After removal of 0 bases from V and 5 bases from J, the junction contained 11 bases not matched to a gene. This CDR3 reads CASSLGPSYRGPNEQYF. The CDR3 region has the DNA TGTGCCAGCAGCTTAGGCCCTTCCTACAGGGGGCCCAACGAGCAGTACTTC.

The rearrangement joins TRBV5-6 to TRBJ2-3; 8 positions match TRBD1. The CDR3 has 15 residues. Germline trimming cut 0 bases from V and 6 bases from J; bases unmatched to any gene: 6. CDR1 is SGHDT, CDR2 YYEEEE, per germline. This CDR3 reads CASSLADRGLDTQYF. As DNA, the CDR3 is TGTGCCAGCAGCTTGGCCGACAGGGGATTGGATACGCAGTATTTT.

This clonotype has a handful of counts. The chain joins TRBV11-2 to TRBJ2-3; 9 bases map to TRBD1. This CDR3 has 17 amino acids. CDR1 is SGHAT and CDR2 is FQNNGV in the germline V gene. V shed 4 bases, J shed 2 bases, and the junction held 10 bases outside the gene matches. The CDR3 DNA is TGTGCCAGCAGCTCCCCCTTCAGGGACAGGGCCACAGATACGCAGTATTTT. Translation: CASSSPFRDRATDTQYF.

This clonotype was recorded a few times. V and J are TRBV29-1 and TRBJ2-5; D is undetermined. Trimming shortened V by 2 bases and J by 4 bases, and 23 bases separated the two germline ends. CDR1 and CDR2 from the germline V gene are SQVTM and ANQGSEA. This CDR3 is 17 amino acids long. In nucleotides, the CDR3 is TGCAGCGTTGAACGTCGGGTTTTTTTGGTTAGAGGAGAGACCCAGTACTTC. Protein: CSVERRVFLVRGETQYF. The full variable domain, completed using reference TRBV29-1 and TRBJ2-5, is SAVISQKPSRDICQRGTSLTIQCQVDSQVTMMFWYRQQPGQSLTLIATANQGSEATYESGFVIDKFPISRPNLTFSTLTVSNMSPEDSSIYLCSVERRVFLVRGETQYFGPGTRLLVL.

CDR3 amino acids: CSARDRSKSEPQHF. CDR3 nucleotide sequence: TGCAGTGCTAGAGACAGGTCGAAAAGCGAGCCCCAGCATTTT. V usage is TRBV20-1 and J usage is TRBJ1-5; no definite D call. Looked up from germline, CDR1 is DFQATT and CDR2 is SNEGSKA (reference sequence). CDR3 length: 14 amino acids. Trimming removed 0 bases at V and 8 bases at J, with 14 bases between.

The V and J genes are TRBV7-3 and TRBJ1-2; D is unclear. CDR1 is SGHTA, CDR2 FQGTGA, per germline. The length of the CDR3 is 13 residues. The V end was cut by 6 bases, the J end by 5 bases, with 13 bases between. The CDR3 reads CASSHPVGYGYTF. The CDR3 DNA follows: TGTGCCAGCAGTCACCCGGTGGGTTATGGCTACACCTTC.

V gene TRBV12-3 or TRBV12-4 combines with J gene TRBJ2-1; D remains ambiguous. The CDR3 length is 14 residues. With 4 bases removed from V and 0 bases from J, the gap between germline ends came to 7 bases. DNA for the CDR3: TGTGCCAGCAGTTCAGACACCTCCTACAATGAGCAGTTCTTC. It codes for CASSSDTSYNEQFF.

This rearrangement joins TRBV6-5 to TRBJ2-5; 8 bases map to TRBD1. CDR1 and CDR2 from the germline V gene are MNHEY and SVGAGI. After removal of 4 bases from V and 9 bases from J, the junction contained 10 bases not matched to a gene. The CDR3 spans 14 residues. The CDR3 here is CASSSGQERWAQYF. DNA for the CDR3: TGTGCCAGCAGTTCGGGACAGGAGAGATGGGCCCAGTACTTC.

The chain uses TRBV5-1 and TRBJ2-1, with D tentatively TRBD2 (6 bases). The ends were cut back, 4 bases at V and 4 bases at J, with 15 bases in the middle. CDR1 is SGHRS and CDR2 is YFSETQ in the germline V gene. The CDR3 is made up of 15 amino acids. The DNA of the CDR3 is TGCGCCAGCAGCCCTTCCGGGACTGGATACAATGAGCAGTTCTTC. Protein: CASSPSGTGYNEQFF.

This rearrangement joins TRBV4-2 to TRBJ1-5, with 8 bases matching TRBD1. After removal of 3 bases from V and 7 bases from J, the junction contained 8 bases not matched to a gene. This CDR3 is 15 amino acids long. Germline CDR1 and CDR2: LGHNA and YNFKEQ. CDR3 region: CASSQDTDRAQPQHF. DNA for the CDR3: TGTGCCAGCAGCCAGGATACGGACAGGGCACAGCCCCAGCATTTT.

This clonotype was seen more than once but under ten times. J is TRBJ2-5 and V is TRBV13; TRBD2 agrees at 12 bases. This CDR3 region has 16 residues. The J segment lost 5 bases and the V segment lost 5 bases, leaving 9 bases of the junction unmatched. Per germline, CDR1 PRHDT and CDR2 FYEKMQ (reference sequence). CDR3: CASSPRLAGARETQYF. CDR3 bases: TGTGCCAGCAGCCCTAGACTAGCGGGAGCGCGGGAGACCCAGTACTTC.

This clonotype was detected only a few times. This may come from a read error, since a much larger clone is one base off. The gene calls are TRBV6-4 and TRBJ2-1; 7 bases are a match to TRBD2. Trimming took 2 bases from V and 8 from J; bases not matched to a gene: 9. This CDR3 region has 15 residues. CDR1 is MRHNA, CDR2 SNTAGT, per germline. CDR3 loop: CASSDRAGEGDEQFF. Here the CDR3 DNA reads TGTGCCAGCAGTGACAGGGCGGGAGAGGGCGATGAGCAGTTCTTC.

This clonotype was seen a few times. This sequence joins TRBV7-9 and TRBJ2-3; 8 nucleotides line up with TRBD1. The CDR3 covers 16 residues. The V gene's germline CDR1 is SEHNR and CDR2 FQNEAQ (reference sequence). V lost 4 bases and J lost 0; bases outside the gene matches: 6. Here the CDR3 reads CASSSKTGASTDTQYF. DNA of the CDR3: TGTGCCAGCAGCTCCAAGACAGGGGCGAGCACAGATACGCAGTATTTT.

This clonotype was picked up a small number of times. The chain employs TRBV5-6 and TRBJ2-7, with unresolved D. This CDR3 has 16 residues. Germline CDR1 is SGHDT and CDR2 is YYEEEE. Between the trimmed V and J ends, which lost 4 bases and 0 bases, there was a span of 17 bases. The CDR3 loop is CASSSNGLFNSYEQYF. CDR3 nucleotides: TGTGCCAGCAGCAGCAACGGCCTCTTTAACTCCTACGAGCAGTACTTC.

This clonotype was detected only a few times. The chain is built from TRBV6-5 and TRBJ2-4; D is perhaps TRBD2 (5 bases). CDR3 length: 14 residues. Germline assignment: CDR1 MNHEY and CDR2 SVGAGI. The V gene lost 1 base and the J gene lost 9 bases, with 13 bases spanning the gap. The DNA of the CDR3 is TGTGCCAGCAGTTACTTGCCCGGGAAGTCCATTCAGTACTTC. Protein sequence: CASSYLPGKSIQYF.